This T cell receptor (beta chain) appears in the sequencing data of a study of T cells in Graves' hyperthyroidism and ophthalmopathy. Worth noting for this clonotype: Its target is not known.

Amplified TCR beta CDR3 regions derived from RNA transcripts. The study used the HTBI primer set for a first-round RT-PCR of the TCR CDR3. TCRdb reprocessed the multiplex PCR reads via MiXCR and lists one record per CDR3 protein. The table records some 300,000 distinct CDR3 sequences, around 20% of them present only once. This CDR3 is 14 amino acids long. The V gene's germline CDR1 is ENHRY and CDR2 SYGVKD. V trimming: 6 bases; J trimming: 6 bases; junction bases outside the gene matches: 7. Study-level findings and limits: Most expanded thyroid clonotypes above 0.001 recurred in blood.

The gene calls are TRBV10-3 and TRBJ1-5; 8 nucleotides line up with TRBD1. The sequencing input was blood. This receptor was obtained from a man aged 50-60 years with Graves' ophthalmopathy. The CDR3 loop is CAISPDRVVQPQHF. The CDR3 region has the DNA TGTGCCATCAGCCCGGACAGGGTAGTTCAGCCCCAGCATTTT.